This T cell receptor beta chain was retrieved from a study of beta chain features in type 1 diabetes. Expressed TCRB transcripts were sequenced because the isolated RNA had all been reverse transcribed beforehand. Sequenced naive, central memory and regulatory T cell samples produced an average of about 3.57 million reads. Assay: immunoSEQ multiplex PCR; the TCRdb copy retains only in-frame clones and omits some. Of 150,000 to 200,000 clones listed, roughly 9% are singletons. Study-wide points: Patients with Type 1 diabetes showed moderately but significantly shorter TCRB CDR3s in all four CD4+ subsets.

The collection from each donor was one heparinised blood draw averaging roughly 100 mL. About this clone itself: As yet, its antigen is unknown.

This CDR3 is built from 11 residues. Germline CDR1 is SNHLY and CDR2 is FYNNEI. The V end was cut by 4 bases, the J end by 5 bases, with 5 bases between. Sequencing used central memory CD4+ T cells from blood. This receptor was obtained from a woman aged 25-40 years with type 1 diabetes. The chain uses TRBV2 and TRBJ2-5; D is ambiguous. CDR3 loop: CASSVGETQYF. CDR3 nucleotide sequence: TGTGCCAGCAGTGTGGGCGAGACCCAGTACTTC. Using reference TRBV2 and TRBJ2-5 for the parts outside the CDR3, the full variable domain is EPEVTQTPSHQVTQMGQEVILRCVPISNHLYFYWYRQILGQKVEFLVSFYNNEISEKSEIFDDQFSVERPDGSNFTLKIRSTKLEDSAMYFCASSVGETQYFGPGTRLLVL.